This T cell receptor (beta chain) is from a study of response to subunit inactivated influenza vaccine. There are many counts of this clonotype. Its antigen is unidentified. Overall study findings and caveats: New T cells are recruited in small numbers by each seasonal influenza vaccination, according to the authors' suggestion.

One entry per CDR3 protein, called by TCRdb with MiXCR from the RT-PCR reads. The sample holds about 700,000 distinct CDR3 sequences, 15% to 19% seen once. With 9 bases clipped from V and 3 bases from J, the junction kept 4 bases outside the gene matches. This CDR3 region has 12 residues. This chain links TRBV12-3 or TRBV12-4 with TRBJ2-7, with 8 nucleotides matching TRBD2. This specimen consisted of PBMCs from blood, obtained about 11 days after vaccination. This clonotype was obtained from a man in his fifties who received an inactivated influenza vaccine. CDR3 loop: CASSGTSYEQYF. DNA of the CDR3: TGTGCCAGTTCGGGGACTAGCTACGAGCAGTACTTC.